The TCR beta chain described here comes from a study of shared clonotypes between healthy human individuals. Execution of the assay was at deep level. In the study's own analysis: Filtering was not the same, since immunoSEQ gave junction-only sequences without quality scores. This table comes from immunoSEQ multiplex PCR, and its TCRdb copy is limited to in-frame clones, with some not included. V and J calls and clone size come straight from that table; D and trimming were deduced from the DNA. In the table there are about 700,000 clones, around 90% of which are singletons. Terminally differentiated effector memory CD45RA+ cells were left out of the naive CD8 fraction, which was CD45RO-negative and positively selected for CCR7. The study, taken as a whole, reports: Collection of samples was limited to blood; tissue repertoires likely differ.

About this clone itself: Its antigen is unidentified.

The length of the CDR3 is 16 residues. CDR1 and CDR2 from the germline V gene are LGHNA and YNFKEQ. The germline V and J ends were trimmed by 0 bases and 3 bases, with 15 bases remaining between them. The receptor comes from a man under 40 in good health. The sample comprised naive CD8+ T cells sorted from blood. This sequence joins TRBV4-2 and TRBJ2-7; no reliable D call. DNA of the CDR3: TGTGCCAGCAGCCAAGATTTTGGGGTGTGGGACTACGAGCAGTACTTC. Its translation: CASSQDFGVWDYEQYF.